This T cell receptor beta chain was recorded in a study of T cell changes during pregnancy in multiple sclerosis. Data came from immunoSEQ multiplex PCR; TCRdb stores just in-frame clones and leaves some out. The sample holds about 85,000 clones; approximately 90% are singletons and the top ten take 2.5%. Germline lookup yields CDR1 SGDLS and CDR2 YYNGEE. This CDR3 is 15 amino acids long. V dropped 3 bases and J dropped 4; count of bases not matched to a gene: 5. This receptor was identified in a female donor with multiple sclerosis, enrolled in a pregnancy study. J is TRBJ2-1 and V is TRBV9; the match to TRBD2 covers 9 bases. The source material was peripheral blood, sampled in the first trimester of pregnancy. The CDR3 DNA reads TGTGCCAGCAGCGATAGCGGGGGCACATACAATGAGCAGTTCTTC. As protein: CASSDSGGTYNEQFF.